The present TCR beta chain was sequenced within a study of early T cells in non-severe SARS-CoV-2 infection. TCRdb called the 5' RACE reads again in MiXCR, with one record for every CDR3 protein. The table shows approximately 83,000 distinct CDR3 sequences, with around 15% occurring only once. The CDR3 spans 14 residues. CDR1 SEHNR and CDR2 FQNEAQ come from the germline V gene (reference sequence). V lost 5 bases and J 3 bases, leaving 10 bases between the germline ends. The sequencing sample was made of whole blood. The sequence derives from an adult who was a healthcare worker with PCR-confirmed SARS-CoV-2 infection or an uninfected control (not recorded which). The chain uses TRBV7-9 and TRBJ1-4; the D is unclear. In DNA, the CDR3 is TGTGCCAGCAGCCCAAATCAGGCTAATGAAAAACTGTTTTTT. Protein sequence: CASSPNQANEKLFF.